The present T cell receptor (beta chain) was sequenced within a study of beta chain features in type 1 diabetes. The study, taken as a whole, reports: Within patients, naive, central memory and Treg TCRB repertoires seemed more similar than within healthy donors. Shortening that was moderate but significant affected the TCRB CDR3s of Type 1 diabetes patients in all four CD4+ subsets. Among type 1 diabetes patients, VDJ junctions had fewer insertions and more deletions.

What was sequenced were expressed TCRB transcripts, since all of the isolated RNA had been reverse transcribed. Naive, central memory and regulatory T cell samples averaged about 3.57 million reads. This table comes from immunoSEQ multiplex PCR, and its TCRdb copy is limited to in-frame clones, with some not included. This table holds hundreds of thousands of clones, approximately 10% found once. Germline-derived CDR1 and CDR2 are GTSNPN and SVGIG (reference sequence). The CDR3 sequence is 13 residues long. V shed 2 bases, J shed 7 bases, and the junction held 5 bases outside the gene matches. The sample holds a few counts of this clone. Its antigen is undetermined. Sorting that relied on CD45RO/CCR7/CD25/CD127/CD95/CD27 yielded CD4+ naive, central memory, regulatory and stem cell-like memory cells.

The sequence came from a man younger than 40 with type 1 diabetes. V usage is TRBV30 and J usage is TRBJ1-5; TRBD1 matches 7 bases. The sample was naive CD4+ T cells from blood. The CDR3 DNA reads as TGTGCCTGGAGTCTCAGGGGGGACCAGCCCCAGCATTTT. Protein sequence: CAWSLRGDQPQHF.